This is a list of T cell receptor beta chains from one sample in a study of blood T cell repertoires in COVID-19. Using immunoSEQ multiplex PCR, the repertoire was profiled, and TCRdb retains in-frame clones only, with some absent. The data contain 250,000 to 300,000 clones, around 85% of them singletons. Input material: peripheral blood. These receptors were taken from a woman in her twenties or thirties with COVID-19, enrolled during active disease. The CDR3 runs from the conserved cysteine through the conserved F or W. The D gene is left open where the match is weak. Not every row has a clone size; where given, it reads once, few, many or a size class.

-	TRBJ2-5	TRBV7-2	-	TGTGCCAGCAGCGGGGACTCGATGGAGACCCAGTACTTC	CASSGDSMETQYF
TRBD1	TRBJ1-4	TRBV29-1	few	TGCAGCGTTAAAAGGGGGACAGTGGGAAAACTGTTTTTT	CSVKRGTVGKLFF
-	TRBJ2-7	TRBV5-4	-	TGTGCCAGCAGCCCGACAGTTGGCACCTACGAGCAGTACTTC	CASSPTVGTYEQYF
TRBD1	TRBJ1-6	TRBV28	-	TGTGCCAGCAGTTTTGGCAGGGGGTATTCACCCCTCCACTTT	CASSFGRGYSPLHF
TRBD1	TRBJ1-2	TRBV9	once	TGTGCCAGCAGCTCAGGGACAGGGACCTATGGCTACACCTTC	CASSSGTGTYGYTF
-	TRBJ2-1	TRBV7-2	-	TGTGCCAGCAGCCTCCGACTAGCCTACAATGAGCAGTTCTTC	CASSLRLAYNEQFF
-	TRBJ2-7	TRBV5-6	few	TGTGCCAGCTCTCTTCAGAGCGGTACTGCCTACGAGCAGTACTTC	CASSLQSGTAYEQYF
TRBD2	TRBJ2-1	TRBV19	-	TGTGCCAGTAGTACGACTAGCGCGTCCTACAATGAGCAGTTCTTC	CASSTTSASYNEQFF
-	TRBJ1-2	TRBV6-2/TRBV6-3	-	TGTGCCAGCAGTTTCATCAGGCAGAGAGGCTACACCTTC	CASSFIRQRGYTF
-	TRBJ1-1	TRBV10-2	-	TGCGCCAGCAGTGCTTGGGACATAAGTCGGGCTGAAGCTTTCTTT	CASSAWDISRAEAFF